This T cell receptor (beta chain) was documented in a study of post-analysis software for immune sequencing data. Study-level background: Relapsing-remitting, secondary progressive and progressive-relapsing courses of multiple sclerosis were included. Points from the study as a whole: Same-batch samples co-clustered strongly by F measure. Comparison of patients with controls showed a handful of TRBV segments more frequent in patients, TRBV5-6, TRBV5-1 and TRBV20-1 among them.

TCR beta libraries were prepared from cDNA with unique molecular identifiers. Approximately 500,000 cDNA molecules were obtained from around 1 to 9.1 million T cells. MiXCR, run by TCRdb on the PCR reads, gives a single entry per CDR3 protein. The sample holds hundreds of thousands of distinct CDR3 sequences, about 40% seen once. Trimming stripped 7 bases from V and 5 bases from J, with 16 bases between. Germline values: CDR1 SQVTM, CDR2 ANQGSEA. This CDR3 has 13 residues. Concerning this clonotype itself: As yet, its antigen is unknown.

The chain recombines TRBV29-1 with TRBJ2-3; D is ambiguous. Sequencing input: blood. This clonotype was obtained from a girl between 10 and 17 years old with multiple sclerosis. The CDR3 DNA reads as TGCAGCGGCCTTCCGGGCCACCTAGATACGCAGTATTTT. Amino acids: CSGLPGHLDTQYF.